This T cell receptor (beta chain) was documented in a study of tumour-infiltrating T cells in Burkitt lymphoma. Measured with immunoSEQ multiplex PCR; TCRdb has only the in-frame clones, and not every one. Here the sample spans about 13,000 clones, 65% to 90% being singletons. The V gene's germline CDR1 is SGHAT and CDR2 FQNNGV. This CDR3 is 14 amino acids long. The ends lost 1 base at V and 8 bases at J; junction bases unmatched: 7. The chain joins TRBV11-2 to TRBJ1-1; TRBD1 aligns across 7 bases. The sample comprised tumor tissue. The receptor was derived from a human donor with diffuse large B-cell lymphoma. The CDR3 is CASSLGDRVIEAFF. CDR3 nucleotide sequence: TGTGCCAGCAGCTTAGGAGACAGGGTTATAGAAGCTTTCTTT.